A single sample is the source of the 13 T cell receptor beta chains below, sequenced in a study of blood T cell repertoires in COVID-19. Profiled with immunoSEQ multiplex PCR; TCRdb holds only in-frame clones, not every one. The repertoire holds around 100,000 clones, with less than 90% as singletons. Material for sequencing was peripheral blood. These receptors all come from a man between 25 and 39 years old in a cohort sampled during active COVID-19.

The J gene is TRBJ2-7, the V gene TRBV27; tentatively, D is TRBD1 (6 bases). CDR3 size: 18 residues. V lost 0 bases and J lost 0, with 18 bases in between. CDR1 and CDR2 from the germline V gene are MNHEY and SMNVEV (reference sequence). The CDR3 is CASSLSGREGGYSYEQYF. CDR3 nucleotide sequence: TGTGCCAGCAGTTTATCTGGCAGGGAAGGGGGTTACTCCTACGAGCAGTACTTC.

The rearrangement uses TRBV5-1 and TRBJ2-5; TRBD1 aligns across 8 bases. There are 15 residues in the CDR3. Germline V gene data show CDR1 as SGHRS and CDR2 as YFSETQ. Germline trimming cut 3 bases from V and 1 base from J; bases unmatched to any gene: 5. Here the CDR3 reads CASSSTGAFQETQYF. The DNA for the CDR3 is TGCGCCAGCAGCTCGACAGGGGCATTCCAAGAGACCCAGTACTTC.

This clone occurred once. The rearrangement uses TRBV3-1 (or the pseudogene TRBV3-2) and TRBJ2-3; D not resolved. Germline CDR1 LGHDT, CDR2 YNNKEL (reference sequence). The CDR3 runs 15 residues. The V end lost 1 base, the J end lost 0 bases, and 8 bases lay between the germline ends. In DNA, the CDR3 is TGTGCCAGCAGCCAAGCTGCACTGAGCACAGATACGCAGTATTTT. Translation gives CASSQAALSTDTQYF.

J is TRBJ2-2 and V is TRBV5-1; perhaps TRBD1 as D (6 bases). The CDR3 contains 17 residues. Germline values: CDR1 SGHRS, CDR2 YFSETQ. Trimming stripped 1 base from V and 4 bases from J, with 17 bases between. This chain's CDR3 is CASSLRGLVSGTGELFF. CDR3 nucleotides: TGCGCCAGCAGCTTGAGGGGGTTGGTCTCGGGCACCGGGGAGCTGTTTTTT. The full variable domain, its missing parts supplied by reference TRBV5-1 and TRBJ2-2, is KAGVTQTPRYLIKTRGQQVTLSCSPISGHRSVSWYQQTPGQGLQFLFEYFSETQRNKGNFPGRFSGRQFSNSRSEMNVSTLELGDSALYLCASSLRGLVSGTGELFFGEGSRLTVL.

As for this clone: Other nucleotide sequences in the sample specify the same CDR3. The chain is built from TRBV7-2 and TRBJ2-7; D may be TRBD1 (5 bases). Germline V gene lookup returns CDR1 SGHTA and CDR2 FQGNSA. The CDR3 runs 15 residues. The V gene lost 4 bases and the J gene lost 2 bases, with 15 bases spanning the gap. CDR3 region: CASSSPTGAPYEQYF. The CDR3, as DNA: TGTGCCAGCAGCTCCCCGACTGGGGCCCCCTACGAGCAGTACTTC.

The V and J genes are TRBV7-9 and TRBJ1-1, with no clear D. The CDR3 is made up of 13 amino acids. Trimming stripped 5 bases from V and 4 bases from J, with 11 bases between. The germline CDR1 and CDR2 sequences are SEHNR and FQNEAQ (reference sequence). The CDR3: CASSIDWATEAFF. In nucleotides, the CDR3 is TGTGCCAGCAGCATAGATTGGGCCACTGAAGCTTTCTTT.

The chain employs TRBV7-9 and TRBJ1-1; possibly TRBD1 for D (6 bases). This CDR3 has 16 amino acids. Between the trimmed V and J ends, which lost 4 bases and 1 base, there was a span of 16 bases. Germline-derived CDR1 and CDR2 are SEHNR and FQNEAQ (reference sequence). CDR3: CASSSEQGEGNTEAFF. The CDR3 bases are TGTGCCAGCAGCTCCGAACAGGGAGAGGGGAACACTGAAGCTTTCTTT. Complete variable domain (other parts from reference TRBV7-9 and TRBJ1-1): DTGVSQNPRHKITKRGQNVTFRCDPISEHNRLYWYRQTLGQGPEFLTYFQNEAQLEKSRLLSDRFSAERPKGSFSTLEIQRTEQGDSAMYLCASSSEQGEGNTEAFFGQGTRLTVV.

This clone showed up just once. J is TRBJ1-6 and V is TRBV19, with 10 bases that match TRBD1. Germline V gives CDR1 LNHDA, CDR2 SQIVND (reference sequence). J gave up 4 bases and V 5 bases, and 11 bases lay outside the gene matches. CDR3 length equals 18 residues. The CDR3: CASSPGDRGNRYNSPLHF. The CDR3 nucleotides are TGTGCCAGTAGTCCGGGGGACAGGGGAAATCGGTATAATTCACCCCTCCACTTT.

The chain uses TRBV10-3 and TRBJ1-2; D ambiguous. V lost 10 bases, J lost 6 bases, and 21 bases lay in between. The CDR3 loop spans 14 amino acids. Looked up from germline, CDR1 is ENHRY and CDR2 is SYGVKD. The CDR3 loop reads CATRPGEGIDGYTF. CDR3 DNA sequence: TGTGCCACCCGCCCCGGAGAGGGCATAGATGGCTACACCTTC.

CDR3 sequence reads: CASRRAGGLQETQYF. In DNA form, the CDR3 reads TGTGCCAGCAGGAGGGCGGGGGGACTACAAGAGACCCAGTACTTC. V is TRBV2 and J is TRBJ2-5; 8 positions agree with TRBD2. Unmatched junction bases numbered 8, after V lost 6 bases and J lost 2 bases. This CDR3 has 15 residues. CDR1 is SNHLY, CDR2 FYNNEI, per germline.

The chain recombines TRBV6-5 with TRBJ1-1; D unresolved. Trimming removed 10 bases at V and 1 base at J, with 10 bases between. The CDR3 is 12 amino acids. Germline-derived CDR1 and CDR2 are MNHEY and SVGAGI. The CDR3 bases are TGTGCCAACTCGATATCGAACACTGAAGCTTTCTTT. Translating gives CANSISNTEAFF.

In nucleotides, the CDR3 is TGCAGCGTCACAGCTTCATCTGGAAACACCATATATTTT. It translates to CSVTASSGNTIYF. The J gene is TRBJ1-3, the V gene TRBV29-1; D gene uncertain. Germline CDR1 reads SQVTM; CDR2 reads ANQGSEA. This CDR3 contains 13 residues. Between the trimmed V and J ends, which lost 6 bases and 1 base, there was a span of 10 bases.

The rearrangement joins TRBV7-9 to TRBJ1-2; 11 bases match TRBD1. J lost 8 bases, V lost 2 bases, and 10 bases had no gene match. The germline V gene has CDR1 SEHNR and CDR2 FQNEAQ (reference sequence). The CDR3 totals 16 residues. Here the CDR3 reads CASSLSRTGGVGGYTF. The CDR3 DNA reads TGTGCCAGCAGCTTATCCCGGACAGGGGGCGTAGGGGGCTACACCTTC.